A selection of T cell receptor beta chains follows, all from one sample in a study of CD8+CD57+ T cells in acquired aplastic anemia. Each CDR3 protein gets one entry after TCRdb re-called the reads with MiXCR. Among roughly 190,000 distinct CDR3 sequences listed, roughly half were seen once. Specimen: sorted CD4+, CD8+, or CD8+CD57+ T cells (not recorded which) from PBMCs. The receptors shown here come from a human donor with aplastic anemia. CDR3s include the opening cysteine and the closing phenylalanine or tryptophan. Each record gives: clone size, J gene, D gene, V gene, CDR3 protein, CDR3 DNA. The D gene is left open where the match is weak. Rows may omit the clone size; those that give it use once, few, many or a size class.

NA,TRBJ1-2,TRBD1,TRBV27,CASSLSRQGAWKGHTF,TGTGCCAGCAGTTTATCCAGACAGGGGGCTTGGAAAGGCCACACCTTC
once,TRBJ2-3,NA,TRBV4-2,CASSARGWRALDTQYF,TGTGCCAGCAGTGCTAGGGGATGGAGAGCTTTAGATACGCAGTATTTT
few,TRBJ2-2,NA,TRBV9,CASSGTSHTGELFF,TGTGCCAGCAGCGGGACAAGCCACACCGGGGAGCTGTTTTTT
many,TRBJ2-7,NA,TRBV7-9,CASSRKGSGDYEQYF,TGTGCCAGCAGCCGCAAAGGCTCGGGAGACTACGAGCAGTACTTC
NA,TRBJ2-7,NA,TRBV2,CASATLSYEQYF,TGTGCCAGCGCGACACTCTCCTACGAGCAGTACTTC
NA,TRBJ2-1,TRBD1,TRBV2,CASKGQGNNEQFF,TGTGCCAGCAAGGGACAGGGGAACAATGAGCAGTTCTTC
many,TRBJ1-1,NA,TRBV7-9,CASSLEGGRGGPSF,TGTGCCAGCAGCTTAGAGGGGGGGCGGGGTGGACCGTCCTTT
NA,TRBJ1-4,TRBD1,TRBV30,CAWSLTGGAAKLFF,TGTGCCTGGAGCTTGACAGGGGGCGCGGCAAAACTGTTTTTT
NA,TRBJ2-1,TRBD2,TRBV11-2,CASSLGLAASYNEQFF,TGTGCCAGCAGCCTGGGACTAGCGGCCTCCTACAATGAGCAGTTCTTC
many,TRBJ2-3,NA,TRBV5-6,CASKGADTQYF,TGTGCCAGCAAGGGGGCAGATACGCAGTATTTT
many,TRBJ2-1,NA,TRBV7-2,CASSLPRLVGPTNNEQFF,TGTGCCAGCAGCTTACCCCGGCTAGTAGGGCCGACGAACAATGAGCAGTTCTTC
NA,TRBJ2-7,TRBD2,TRBV9,CASSVSGGFSYEQYF,TGTGCCAGCAGCGTATCGGGGGGGTTCTCCTACGAGCAGTACTTC
NA,TRBJ2-7,TRBD2,TRBV10-1,CASSGTSGSEQYF,TGCGCCAGCAGTGGGACTAGCGGGAGCGAGCAGTACTTC
NA,TRBJ2-1,TRBD2,TRBV2,CASRGTSGPWEQFF,TGTGCCAGCAGAGGGACTAGCGGTCCGTGGGAGCAGTTCTTC
many,TRBJ2-3,NA,TRBV9,CASRGEGTDTQYF,TGTGCCAGCAGAGGAGAGGGAACAGATACGCAGTATTTT
many,TRBJ2-7,NA,TRBV29-1,CSVVTGSYEQYF,TGCAGCGTCGTGACAGGTTCCTACGAGCAGTACTTC
many,TRBJ2-3,TRBD1,TRBV5-1,CASSLLGTGGTDTQYF,TGCGCCAGCAGCTTGCTCGGGACAGGGGGCACAGATACGCAGTATTTT
NA,TRBJ2-5,TRBD1,TRBV10-3,CAIRAGTEETQYF,TGTGCCATCAGGGCCGGGACAGAAGAGACCCAGTACTTC
NA,TRBJ2-3,NA,TRBV2,CASRRGAIDTQYF,TGTGCCAGCCGTCGGGGGGCGATAGATACGCAGTATTTT
NA,TRBJ1-2,TRBD1,TRBV29-1,CSVVPQGVNYGYTF,TGCAGCGTTGTCCCTCAGGGGGTAAACTATGGCTACACCTTC
many,TRBJ1-1,NA,TRBV20-1,CSARNREGSTEAFF,TGCAGTGCTAGAAACAGGGAAGGAAGCACTGAAGCTTTCTTT
many,TRBJ2-1,TRBD1,TRBV19,CASSQDRGTEQFF,TGTGCCAGTAGTCAGGACAGGGGGACAGAGCAGTTCTTC
NA,TRBJ1-6,NA,TRBV19,CASKFEATANSPLHF,TGTGCCAGTAAGTTCGAGGCCACCGCAAATTCACCCCTCCACTTT
NA,TRBJ2-7,NA,TRBV10-3,CAISDESYEQYF,TGTGCCATCAGTGACGAATCTTACGAGCAGTACTTC
NA,TRBJ2-1,TRBD2,TRBV20-1,CSASALTSGPYNEQFF,TGCAGTGCTAGTGCTTTAACTAGCGGGCCATACAATGAGCAGTTCTTC
NA,TRBJ2-5,TRBD2,TRBV15,CAISRGLAGALETQYF,TGTGCCATTTCAAGAGGACTAGCGGGAGCCCTTGAGACCCAGTACTTC
few,TRBJ1-3,NA,TRBV2,CASRGHSSGNTIYF,TGTGCCAGCAGGGGCCACAGCTCTGGAAACACCATATATTTT
NA,TRBJ1-1,NA,TRBV7-9,CAGSDVNTEAFF,TGTGCCGGATCCGATGTGAACACTGAAGCTTTCTTT
NA,TRBJ1-2,NA,TRBV10-3,CAISPTGSGVYGYTF,TGTGCCATCAGTCCCACAGGGTCTGGGGTCTATGGCTACACCTTC
NA,TRBJ2-7,NA,TRBV30,CAWTPGTYEQYF,TGTGCCTGGACACCAGGGACCTACGAGCAGTACTTC
many,TRBJ1-2,NA,TRBV20-1,CSAREEDYGYTF,TGCAGTGCTAGAGAGGAGGACTATGGCTACACCTTC
many,TRBJ2-7,TRBD2,TRBV11-2,CASSFRAGEAYEQYF,TGTGCCAGCAGCTTCCGAGCGGGAGAAGCCTACGAGCAGTACTTC
many,TRBJ1-6,NA,TRBV5-4,CASSFIGSPLHF,TGTGCCAGCAGCTTTATCGGTTCACCCCTCCACTTT
once,TRBJ2-5,TRBD1,TRBV2,CASNRDSQETQHF,TGTGCCAGCAACCGGGACAGTCAAGAGACCCAGCACTTC
NA,TRBJ1-5,NA,TRBV15,CATSGDAGPQHF,TGTGCCACCAGCGGAGATGCCGGGCCCCAGCATTTT
few,TRBJ2-1,NA,TRBV25-1,CASSEDRSSYNEQFF,TGTGCCAGCAGTGAAGACCGCAGCTCCTACAATGAGCAGTTCTTC
NA,TRBJ1-3,NA,TRBV2,CASSLDWKDSGNTIYF,TGTGCCAGCAGCTTAGATTGGAAGGACTCTGGAAACACCATATATTTT
once,TRBJ1-2,NA,TRBV10-3,CAISESVQNYGYTF,TGTGCCATCAGTGAGTCGGTCCAGAACTATGGCTACACCTTC
few,TRBJ1-1,NA,TRBV27,CASSLVRSTEAFF,TGTGCCAGCAGTTTGGTTAGGAGCACTGAAGCTTTCTTT
many,TRBJ2-7,NA,TRBV6-1,CASSDPGFGSYEQYF,TGTGCCAGCAGTGACCCGGGGTTCGGATCCTACGAGCAGTACTTC
few,TRBJ2-7,TRBD2,TRBV30,CAWGLAGGHSYEQYF,TGTGCCTGGGGTCTAGCGGGAGGACACTCCTACGAGCAGTACTTC
few,TRBJ1-1,TRBD1,TRBV4-1,CASSRLPRTGPGTEAFF,TGCGCCAGCAGCCGACTACCCCGGACAGGGCCAGGGACTGAAGCTTTCTTT
NA,TRBJ1-1,TRBD1,TRBV20-1,CSAGGTGANEAFF,TGCAGTGCGGGGGGGACAGGGGCAAATGAAGCTTTCTTT
few,TRBJ2-7,NA,TRBV29-1,CSVGASYEQYF,TGCAGCGTTGGGGCTTCCTACGAGCAGTACTTC
NA,TRBJ2-1,TRBD1,TRBV24-1,CATSEGTGWGDEQFF,TGTGCCACCAGTGAGGGGACAGGGTGGGGCGATGAGCAGTTCTTC
once,TRBJ2-5,TRBD1,TRBV12-3/TRBV12-4,CASRSTGGSETQYF,TGTGCCAGCAGATCAACAGGGGGCAGTGAGACCCAGTACTTC